This T cell receptor (beta chain) was recorded in a study of cytomegalovirus exposure and HLA in healthy donors. Points from the study as a whole: Cytomegalovirus status was reportedly diagnosed by the classifier with high specificity and sensitivity. The dataset shows that most TCR sequences were rare, while some public TCRs occurred in many donors. In vitro assays verified that a few CMV-associated chains recognized CMV antigens specifically.

This clone occurred a few times. No antigen is known for it. The CDR3 extends over 14 amino acids. The germline V gene has CDR1 MNHEY and CDR2 SMNVEV (reference sequence). Trimming took off 4 bases at V and 8 bases at J, with 12 bases between the two ends. Profiling relied on immunoSEQ multiplex PCR, and the TCRdb table lists in-frame clones only, not all of them. The sample holds some 250,000 clones, roughly 89% seen once. The TCR was taken from a woman aged 18-29 years in good health and CMV-seronegative. This chain uses TRBV27 with TRBJ1-6, with TRBD1 as a possible D gene (6 bases). Sequencing was performed on PBMCs. The CDR3 here is CASSWGQGYSPLHF. The DNA for the CDR3 is TGTGCCAGCAGTTGGGGGCAGGGTTATTCACCCCTCCACTTT.